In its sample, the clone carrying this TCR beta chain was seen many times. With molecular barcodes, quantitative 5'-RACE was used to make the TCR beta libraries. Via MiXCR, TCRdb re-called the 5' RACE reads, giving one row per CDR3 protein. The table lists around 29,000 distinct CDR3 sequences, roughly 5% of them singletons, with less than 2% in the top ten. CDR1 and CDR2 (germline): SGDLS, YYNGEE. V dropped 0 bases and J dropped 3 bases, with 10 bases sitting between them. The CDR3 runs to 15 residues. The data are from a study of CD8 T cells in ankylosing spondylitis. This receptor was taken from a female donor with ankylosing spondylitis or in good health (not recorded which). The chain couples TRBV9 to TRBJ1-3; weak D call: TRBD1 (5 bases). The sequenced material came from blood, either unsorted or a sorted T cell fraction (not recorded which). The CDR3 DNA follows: TGTGCCAGCAGCGTAGACCCGGGGCTTGGAAACACCATATATTTT. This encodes CASSVDPGLGNTIYF. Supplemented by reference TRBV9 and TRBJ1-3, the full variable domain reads DSGVTQTPKHLITATGQRVTLRCSPRSGDLSVYWYQQSLDQGLQFLIQYYNGEERAKGNILERFSAQQFPDLHSELNLSSLELGDSALYFCASSVDPGLGNTIYFGEGSWLTVV.